The 30 T cell receptor beta chains below were found in one sample sequenced in a study of shared clonotypes between healthy human individuals. Libraries were prepared by immunoSEQ multiplex PCR; TCRdb keeps only in-frame clonotypes and omits some of them. The table lists roughly 700,000 clones, approximately 74% of them singletons. Input material: memory CD4+ T cells sorted from blood. Subset of the sample: CD45RA-negative fraction. The receptor source for this set is a woman between 25 and 40 years old in good health.

The CDR3 DNA follows: TGTGCCAGCAGCTTACAAATTAACGAGCAGTTCTTC. It is translated as CASSLQINEQFF. This sequence joins TRBV11-1 and TRBJ2-1; D ambiguous. This CDR3 has 12 residues. Germline V CDR1 and CDR2: SGHAT, FQDESV (reference sequence). The V gene lost 2 bases and the J gene lost 10 bases, with 9 bases spanning the gap.

The chain combines TRBV4-1 with TRBJ2-1; 8 bases line up with TRBD2. The germline gives CDR1 MGHRA, CDR2 YSYEKL. V gave up 2 bases and J gave up 6 bases; unmatched junction bases: 6. The CDR3 spans 15 residues. In DNA form, the CDR3 reads TGCGCCAGCAGCCAACTCGGGCTAGCGGGCAATGAGCAGTTCTTC. Protein sequence: CASSQLGLAGNEQFF.

The chain links TRBV5-1 to TRBJ2-1; 7 bases match TRBD1. Unmatched junction bases numbered 21, after V lost 4 bases and J lost 8 bases. The CDR3 totals 18 residues. CDR1 and CDR2 from the germline V gene are SGHRS and YFSETQ. This chain's CDR3 is CASSKPGQTVNRSHEQFF. The CDR3 coding sequence is TGCGCCAGCAGCAAGCCGGGACAGACCGTCAATCGGTCGCATGAGCAGTTCTTC.

The V and J genes are TRBV28 and TRBJ2-3; D gene ambiguous. With 6 bases removed from V and 2 bases from J, the gap between germline ends came to 6 bases. The CDR3 totals 12 residues. Germline CDR1 is MDHEN and CDR2 is SYDVKM. DNA of the CDR3: TGTGCCAGCAGGCCTACCACAGATACGCAGTATTTT. Encoded protein: CASRPTTDTQYF.

The chain links TRBV4-1 to TRBJ1-2; D might be TRBD1 (5 bases). Germline V CDR1 and CDR2: MGHRA, YSYEKL. Trimming pared 2 bases from V and 2 bases from J, leaving 9 bases between. This CDR3 spans 14 amino acids. The chain's CDR3 is CASSQWGYNYGYTF. DNA of the CDR3: TGCGCCAGCAGCCAATGGGGCTACAACTATGGCTACACCTTC.

The V and J genes are TRBV19 and TRBJ1-5; TRBD1 matches at 9 bases. Trimming cost V 8 bases and J 3 bases; bases outside gene matches: 8. Germline V gene data show CDR1 as LNHDA and CDR2 as SQIVND (reference sequence). The CDR3 totals 15 residues. The CDR3 DNA reads as TGTGCCAGTTCGAACCGGGACAGGGTCAATCAGCCCCAGCATTTT. Translating it yields CASSNRDRVNQPQHF.

The rearrangement uses TRBV6-6 and TRBJ1-2; D remains unclear. Trimming pared 10 bases from V and 1 base from J, leaving 16 bases between. The CDR3 loop spans 14 amino acids. Germline CDR1 MNHNY, CDR2 SVGAGI (reference sequence). The CDR3 coding sequence is TGTGCCACCAAAAACCCGTACATTAACTATGGCTACACCTTC. Translated, it gives CATKNPYINYGYTF.

This sequence joins TRBV7-3 and TRBJ2-7, with a weak D call TRBD2 (6 bases). The V end lost 5 bases, the J end lost 3 bases, and 14 bases lay between the germline ends. This CDR3 region has 14 residues. Per the germline V gene, CDR1 is SGHTA and CDR2 is FQGTGA. The CDR3 protein is CASSPGGGNYEQYF. DNA for the CDR3: TGTGCCAGCAGCCCCGGCGGCGGGAACTACGAGCAGTACTTC. The whole variable domain, filled in from reference TRBV7-3 and TRBJ2-7, reads GAGVSQTPSNKVTEKGKYVELRCDPISGHTALYWYRQSLGQGPEFLIYFQGTGAADDSGLPNDRFFAVRPEGSVSTLKIQRTERGDSAVYLCASSPGGGNYEQYFGPGTRLTVT.

The gene calls are TRBV7-6 and TRBJ2-5, with a possible D match to TRBD1 (6 bases). The CDR3 covers 14 residues. Germline-derived CDR1 and CDR2 are SGHVS and FNYEAQ. Between the trimmed V and J ends, which lost 4 bases and 1 base, there was a span of 10 bases. CDR3 nucleotide sequence: TGTGCCAGCAGCTCCTCACAGGGCCAAGAGACCCAGTACTTC. This gives the protein CASSSSQGQETQYF.

This CDR3 is CASSPGQGKTYEQYF. CDR3 coding DNA: TGTGCCAGCAGTCCCGGACAGGGAAAGACGTACGAGCAGTACTTC. The chain uses TRBV25-1 and TRBJ2-7; TRBD1 matches at 8 bases. The CDR3 runs to 15 residues. Germline CDR1 and CDR2: MGHDK and SYGVNS. V dropped 5 bases and J dropped 4; count of bases not matched to a gene: 10.

In the case of this clone: This sample also contains other DNA sequences that code for the same CDR3. CDR3 amino acids: CAWRISGSTDTQYF. The DNA of the CDR3 is TGTGCCTGGAGAATTAGCGGTAGCACAGATACGCAGTATTTT. The genes are TRBV30 and TRBJ2-3; TRBD2 is a possible D gene (6 bases). This CDR3 is built from 14 residues. Trimming pared 3 bases from V and 0 bases from J, leaving 10 bases between. Germline V gene lookup returns CDR1 GTSNPN and CDR2 SVGIG (reference sequence).

The V call is TRBV28, the J call TRBJ2-7; D is uncertain. V was clipped by 6 bases and J by 0 bases, with 12 bases between them. CDR1 MDHEN and CDR2 SYDVKM come from the germline V gene. The CDR3 loop spans 14 amino acids. The CDR3 sequence is CASSAASYSYEQYF. The DNA of the CDR3 is TGTGCCAGCAGCGCTGCATCTTACTCCTACGAGCAGTACTTC.

CDR3 protein: CASSSSGFGGEGSYNEQFF. CDR3 sequence (DNA): TGTGCCAGCAGCTCAAGTGGTTTTGGCGGAGAAGGCTCCTACAATGAGCAGTTCTTC. This rearrangement joins TRBV28 to TRBJ2-1; D gene unclear. CDR1 and CDR2 from the germline V gene are MDHEN and SYDVKM. V was pared by 6 bases and J by 0 bases, with 24 bases between. This CDR3 comprises 19 residues.

The chain has TRBV15 and TRBJ2-2; D is undetermined. Germline CDR1 is LNHNV and CDR2 is YYDKDF (reference sequence). The CDR3 loop spans 15 amino acids. The ends were cut back, 0 bases at V and 8 bases at J, with 13 bases in the middle. The DNA for the CDR3 is TGTGCCACCAGCAGAGATCAGCTAACAGCGGGGGAGCTGTTTTTT. It translates to CATSRDQLTAGELFF.

The rearrangement links TRBV19 to TRBJ1-3; TRBD1 is a possible D gene (6 bases). The V end was cut by 6 bases, the J end by 0 bases, with 9 bases between. Germline loops: CDR1 LNHDA, CDR2 SQIVND (reference sequence). The CDR3 has 14 amino acids. The CDR3 region is CASSQGSSGNTIYF. In DNA form, the CDR3 reads TGTGCCAGTAGCCAGGGGAGCTCTGGAAACACCATATATTTT.

The V call is TRBV9, the J call TRBJ2-3, with D perhaps matching TRBD1 (6 bases). CDR3 size: 15 residues. Per the germline V gene, CDR1 is SGDLS and CDR2 is YYNGEE. Trimming pared 4 bases from V and 0 bases from J, leaving 12 bases between. The CDR3 nucleotides read TGTGCCAGCAGCATCCACAGGGAAAGCACAGATACGCAGTATTTT. Its translation: CASSIHRESTDTQYF.

This clone was detected a few times. The chain links TRBV11-2 to TRBJ2-5; 7 bases map to TRBD1. CDR3 size: 13 residues. Germline values: CDR1 SGHAT, CDR2 FQNNGV. Trimming cost V 5 bases and J 2 bases; bases outside gene matches: 2. CDR3 DNA: TGTGCCAGCAGCATGGGACAGCAAGAGACCCAGTACTTC. This gives the protein CASSMGQQETQYF.

The chain carries TRBV7-6 and TRBJ2-5; D possibly corresponds to TRBD2 (5 bases). This CDR3 has 15 amino acids. Germline V gives CDR1 SGHVS, CDR2 FNYEAQ. With 5 bases removed from V and 5 bases from J, the gap between germline ends came to 18 bases. The CDR3 sequence: CASSAQPLAGETQYF. The CDR3 DNA reads TGTGCCAGCAGCGCACAACCTCTAGCCGGGGAGACCCAGTACTTC.

Comment on this clone: This sample includes further DNA sequences coding for the same CDR3. This chain uses TRBV28 with TRBJ2-7; no clear D gene. The V and J ends lost 1 base and 2 bases respectively, with 9 bases between them. CDR1 MDHEN and CDR2 SYDVKM come from the germline V gene. The CDR3 runs to 14 residues. The CDR3 loop reads CASSLYLLPYEQYF. Here the CDR3 DNA reads TGTGCCAGCAGTTTATACCTCCTCCCCTACGAGCAGTACTTC.

The genes are TRBV7-7 and TRBJ2-2; D not resolved. Germline CDR1 SSHAT, CDR2 FNYEAQ (reference sequence). V was clipped by 2 bases and J by 1 base, with 8 bases between them. This CDR3 contains 15 residues. The CDR3 spells CASSLRPGNTGELFF. For the CDR3, the DNA is TGTGCCAGCAGCTTACGTCCCGGGAACACCGGGGAGCTGTTTTTT.

Only a few counts were recorded for this clone. The chain has TRBV5-1 and TRBJ2-3; 8 bases align to TRBD2. With 4 bases clipped from V and 5 bases from J, the junction kept 9 bases outside the gene matches. The germline V gene has CDR1 SGHRS and CDR2 YFSETQ. This CDR3 has 15 amino acids. CDR3 nucleotide sequence: TGCGCCAGCAGCGTATTGACGGGAGGGTTAGATACGCAGTATTTT. Translated, it gives CASSVLTGGLDTQYF.

This chain connects TRBV2 to TRBJ2-7, with TRBD1 matching over 10 bases. Losses at the gene ends were 7 bases for V and 4 bases for J; bases not matched to a gene: 4. The CDR3 sequence is 13 residues long. CDR1 and CDR2 (germline): SNHLY, FYNNEI. CDR3 nucleotide sequence: TGTGCCAGCAACCGGGACAGGGGATACGAGCAGTACTTC. The encoded protein is CASNRDRGYEQYF.

The chain links TRBV19 to TRBJ2-7, with D perhaps TRBD1 (5 bases). The CDR3 contains 15 residues. The germline V and J ends were trimmed by 5 bases and 6 bases, with 20 bases remaining between them. Per germline, CDR1 LNHDA and CDR2 SQIVND (reference sequence). The CDR3 sequence is CASSGATQTTAEQYF. The CDR3 DNA follows: TGTGCCAGTAGTGGGGCCACCCAGACAACGGCCGAGCAGTACTTC.

This chain connects TRBV6-5 to TRBJ2-7, with 11 bases lining up with TRBD2. V was pared by 4 bases and J by 5 bases, with 4 bases of the junction left unmatched. Germline CDR1 is MNHEY and CDR2 is SVGAGI. CDR3 size: 14 residues. The CDR3 here is CASSSLAGGDEQYF. CDR3 coding DNA: TGTGCCAGCAGTTCATTAGCGGGAGGGGACGAGCAGTACTTC.

The V gene is TRBV4-2, the J gene TRBJ2-5; a weak D match, TRBD2 (5 bases). The J call may be faulty, since TRBJ2-7 better matches the DNA end. Germline CDR1 LGHNA, CDR2 YNFKEQ. This CDR3 has 13 amino acids. CDR3 loop: CASSPETGYEQYF. For the CDR3, the DNA is TGTGCCAGCAGTCCTGAGACGGGGTACGAGCAGTACTTC.

This chain uses TRBV9 with TRBJ2-2; TRBD1 might be the D (6 bases). Trimming left V 0 bases short and J 4 bases short, with 10 bases between. Germline V gene data show CDR1 as SGDLS and CDR2 as YYNGEE. This CDR3 is 15 amino acids long. CDR3 in amino acids: CASSVAGQSTGELFF. CDR3 coding DNA: TGTGCCAGCAGCGTAGCTGGACAGAGCACCGGGGAGCTGTTTTTT.

The chain joins TRBV7-8 to TRBJ2-2, with a tentative D call TRBD2 (6 bases). The V gene's germline CDR1 is SGHVS and CDR2 FQNEAQ. There are 15 residues in the CDR3. V gave up 6 bases and J gave up 6 bases, with 17 bases separating them. The CDR3 is CASSPELAFAGELFF. Here the CDR3 DNA reads TGTGCCAGCAGTCCCGAGCTAGCGTTTGCCGGGGAGCTGTTTTTT.

There are many counts of this clone. The V gene is TRBV29-1, the J gene TRBJ2-7; TRBD1 might be the D (6 bases). Looked up from germline, CDR1 is SQVTM and CDR2 is ANQGSEA. V lost 6 bases and J 3 bases, leaving 15 bases between the germline ends. CDR3 length: 13 residues. CDR3 protein: CSVTGFTNYEQYF. The CDR3 nucleotides read TGCAGCGTGACAGGTTTCACAAACTACGAGCAGTACTTC.

J is TRBJ1-1 and V is TRBV28, with 7 bases aligning to TRBD1. V was clipped by 5 bases and J by 6 bases; unmatched bases: 15. The length of the CDR3 is 16 residues. Germline lookup yields CDR1 MDHEN and CDR2 SYDVKM. The CDR3 nucleotides read TGTGCCAGCAGTACCCCCGGGACAGCGTTAGCATCTGAAGCTTTCTTT. Translating gives CASSTPGTALASEAFF.

This chain connects TRBV7-9 to TRBJ1-3; D call uncertain. The germline V gene encodes CDR1 SEHNR and CDR2 FQNEAQ (reference sequence). V lost 5 bases to trimming and J lost 4 bases, with 21 bases between them. This CDR3 is built from 17 residues. The chain's CDR3 is CASSPQNGEGAGNTIYF. The CDR3 DNA sequence: TGTGCCAGCAGCCCTCAAAACGGAGAAGGCGCAGGAAACACCATATATTTT.